Sequencing of this T cell receptor (beta chain) was carried out in a study of T-cell reconstitution after alpha-beta-depleted transplantation in children. Per the germline V gene, CDR1 is MNHNS and CDR2 is SASEGT. J was trimmed by 1 base and V by 8 bases; bases with no gene match: 8. The CDR3 has 17 residues. Construction of the TCRbeta library involved unique molecular identifiers. MiXCR was run by TCRdb on the PCR reads, yielding one entry per CDR3 protein. The sample consists of a few hundred thousand distinct CDR3 sequences, about 14% of them appearing once. The material sequenced was PBMCs, taken from the stem cell graft. The J gene is TRBJ2-6, the V gene TRBV6-1, with 10 bases lining up with TRBD1. This receptor was taken from a human donor who donated a stem cell graft to a child with Fanconi anemia. Written as DNA, the CDR3 is TGTGCCAGCGGGGTCCCGGGACAGGGGTCTGGGGCCAACGTCCTGACTTTC. Its translation: CASGVPGQGSGANVLTF.